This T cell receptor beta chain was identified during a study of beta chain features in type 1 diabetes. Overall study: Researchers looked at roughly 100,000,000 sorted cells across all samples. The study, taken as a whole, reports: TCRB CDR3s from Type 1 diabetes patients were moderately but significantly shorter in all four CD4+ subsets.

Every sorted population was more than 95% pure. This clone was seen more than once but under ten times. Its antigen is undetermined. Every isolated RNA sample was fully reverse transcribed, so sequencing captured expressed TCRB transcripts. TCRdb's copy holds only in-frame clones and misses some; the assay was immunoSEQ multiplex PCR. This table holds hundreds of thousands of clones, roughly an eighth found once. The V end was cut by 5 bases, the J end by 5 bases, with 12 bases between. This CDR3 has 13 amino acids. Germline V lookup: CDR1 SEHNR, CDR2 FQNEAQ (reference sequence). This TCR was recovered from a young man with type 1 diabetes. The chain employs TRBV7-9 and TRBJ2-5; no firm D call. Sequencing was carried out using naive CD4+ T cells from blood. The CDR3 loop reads CASSRPDRETQYF. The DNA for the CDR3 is TGTGCCAGCAGCCGCCCGGACCGGGAGACCCAGTACTTC.